This T cell receptor beta chain was recovered during a study of blood T cell repertoires in COVID-19. Study summary: Acute and convalescent COVID-19 specimens originated in the United States, Italy and Spain. The analysed material was cDNA or gDNA that came from T cells, B-cell-depleted T cells, or PBMCs.

The assay was immunoSEQ multiplex PCR, and TCRdb's table has in-frame clones only and misses some. The table shows over 140,000 clones, with over 60% occurring only once. Germline trimming cut 8 bases from V and 4 bases from J; bases unmatched to any gene: 6. Germline V lookup: CDR1 MRHNA, CDR2 SNTAGT. The CDR3 is made up of 14 amino acids. The gene calls are TRBV6-4 and TRBJ1-1, with 11 bases matching TRBD1. This TCR derives from a woman aged 80 or over with active or convalescent COVID-19. The sequenced sample consisted of peripheral blood. The CDR3 DNA reads as TGTGCCAGCCTCCGGGACAGGGGGGGCACTGAAGCTTTCTTT. It is translated as CASLRDRGGTEAFF.